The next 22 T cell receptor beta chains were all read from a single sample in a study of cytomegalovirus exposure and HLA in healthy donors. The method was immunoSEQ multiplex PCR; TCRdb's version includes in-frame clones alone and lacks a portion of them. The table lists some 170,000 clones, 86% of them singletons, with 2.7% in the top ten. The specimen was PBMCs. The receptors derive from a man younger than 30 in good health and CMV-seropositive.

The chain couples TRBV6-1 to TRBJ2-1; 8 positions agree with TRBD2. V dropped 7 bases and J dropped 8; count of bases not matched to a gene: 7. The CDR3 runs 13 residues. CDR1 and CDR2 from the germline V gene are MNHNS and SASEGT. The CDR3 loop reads CASIREGPYEQFF. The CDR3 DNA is TGTGCCAGCATCCGGGAGGGCCCATATGAGCAGTTCTTC.

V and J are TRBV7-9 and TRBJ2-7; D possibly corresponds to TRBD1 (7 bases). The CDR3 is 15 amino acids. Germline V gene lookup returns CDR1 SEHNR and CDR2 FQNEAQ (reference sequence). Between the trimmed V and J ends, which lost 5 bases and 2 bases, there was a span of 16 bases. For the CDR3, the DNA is TGTGCCAGCAGCGGAGGGGACAGTGGAGCCTACGAGCAGTACTTC. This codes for CASSGGDSGAYEQYF.

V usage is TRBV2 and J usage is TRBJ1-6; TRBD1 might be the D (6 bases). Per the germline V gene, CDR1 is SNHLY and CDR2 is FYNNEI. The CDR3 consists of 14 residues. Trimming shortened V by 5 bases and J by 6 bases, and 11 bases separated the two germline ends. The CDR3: CASSRGGRNSPLHF. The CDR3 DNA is TGTGCCAGCAGTCGTGGGGGCCGTAATTCACCCCTCCACTTT.

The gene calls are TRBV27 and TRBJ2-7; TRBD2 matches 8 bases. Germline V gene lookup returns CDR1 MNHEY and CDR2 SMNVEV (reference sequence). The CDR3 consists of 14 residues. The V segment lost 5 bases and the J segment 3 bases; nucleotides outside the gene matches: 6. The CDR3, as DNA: TGTGCCAGCAGTGGAGGGACTAGTGGCTACGAGCAGTACTTC. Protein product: CASSGGTSGYEQYF.

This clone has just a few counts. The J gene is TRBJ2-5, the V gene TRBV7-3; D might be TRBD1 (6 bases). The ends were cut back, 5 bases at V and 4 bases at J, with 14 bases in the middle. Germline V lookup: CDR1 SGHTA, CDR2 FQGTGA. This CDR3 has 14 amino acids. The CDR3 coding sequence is TGTGCCAGCAGCCCACAGGGTTTCGGAGAGACCCAGTACTTC. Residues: CASSPQGFGETQYF.

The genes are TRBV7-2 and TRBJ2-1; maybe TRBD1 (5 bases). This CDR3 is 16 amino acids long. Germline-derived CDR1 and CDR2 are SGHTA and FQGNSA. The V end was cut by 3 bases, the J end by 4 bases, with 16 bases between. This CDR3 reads CASSFEWTQLYNEQFF. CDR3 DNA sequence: TGTGCCAGCAGCTTCGAATGGACACAACTTTACAATGAGCAGTTCTTC.

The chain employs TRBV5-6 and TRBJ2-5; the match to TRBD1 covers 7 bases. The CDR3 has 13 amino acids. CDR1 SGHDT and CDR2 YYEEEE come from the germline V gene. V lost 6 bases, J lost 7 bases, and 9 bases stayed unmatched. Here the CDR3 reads CASNLQGMGTQYF. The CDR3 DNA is TGTGCCAGCAACCTACAGGGGATGGGGACCCAGTACTTC.

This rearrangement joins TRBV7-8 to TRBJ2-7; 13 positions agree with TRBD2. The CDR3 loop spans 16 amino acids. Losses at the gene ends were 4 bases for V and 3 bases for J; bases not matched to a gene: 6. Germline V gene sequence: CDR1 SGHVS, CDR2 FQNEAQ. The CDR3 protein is CASSSHGLAGVYEQYF. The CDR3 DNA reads TGTGCCAGCAGCTCCCATGGACTAGCGGGAGTCTACGAGCAGTACTTC.

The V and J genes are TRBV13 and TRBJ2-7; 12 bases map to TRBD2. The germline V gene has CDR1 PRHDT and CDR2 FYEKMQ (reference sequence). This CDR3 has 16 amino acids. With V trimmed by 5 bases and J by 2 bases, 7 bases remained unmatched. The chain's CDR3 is CASSPLTSGGPYEQYF. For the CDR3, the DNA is TGTGCCAGCAGCCCCTTGACTAGCGGGGGACCCTACGAGCAGTACTTC.

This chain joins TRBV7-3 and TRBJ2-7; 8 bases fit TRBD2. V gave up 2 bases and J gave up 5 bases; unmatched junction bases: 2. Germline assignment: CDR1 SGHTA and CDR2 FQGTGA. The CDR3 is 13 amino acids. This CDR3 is CASSLAGGNEQYF. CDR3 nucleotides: TGTGCCAGCAGCTTAGCGGGAGGCAACGAGCAGTACTTC.

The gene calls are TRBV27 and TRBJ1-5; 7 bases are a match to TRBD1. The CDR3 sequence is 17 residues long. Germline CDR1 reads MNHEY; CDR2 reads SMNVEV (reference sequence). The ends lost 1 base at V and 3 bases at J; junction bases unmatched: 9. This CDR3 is CASSLWARDRYNQPQHF. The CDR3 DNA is TGTGCCAGCAGTTTATGGGCCAGGGACAGATACAATCAGCCCCAGCATTTT.

In DNA form, the CDR3 reads TGTGCCAGCAGCTTAGTCTCCGCGGGGGGTACCACAGATACGCAGTATTTT. Protein sequence: CASSLVSAGGTTDTQYF. V usage is TRBV11-2 and J usage is TRBJ2-3; TRBD2 matches 8 bases. CDR3 size: 17 residues. Trimming at V came to 1 base and at J to 2 bases, leaving 8 bases not matched to a gene. Germline V gene lookup returns CDR1 SGHAT and CDR2 FQNNGV.

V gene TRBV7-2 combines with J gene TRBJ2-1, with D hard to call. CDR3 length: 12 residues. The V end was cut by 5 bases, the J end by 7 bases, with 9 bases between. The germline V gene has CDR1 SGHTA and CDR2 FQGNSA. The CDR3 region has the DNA TGTGCCAGCAGCCCTAGGTGGAATGAGCAGTTCTTC. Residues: CASSPRWNEQFF.

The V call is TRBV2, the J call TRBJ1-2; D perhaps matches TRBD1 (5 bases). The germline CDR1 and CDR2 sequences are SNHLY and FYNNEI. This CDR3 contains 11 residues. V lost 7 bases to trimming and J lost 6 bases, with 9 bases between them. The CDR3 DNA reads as TGTGCCAGCAATCGGGGGGATGGCTACACCTTC. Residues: CASNRGDGYTF. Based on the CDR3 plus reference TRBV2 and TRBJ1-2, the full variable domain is EPEVTQTPSHQVTQMGQEVILRCVPISNHLYFYWYRQILGQKVEFLVSFYNNEISEKSEIFDDQFSVERPDGSNFTLKIRSTKLEDSAMYFCASNRGDGYTFGSGTRLTVV.

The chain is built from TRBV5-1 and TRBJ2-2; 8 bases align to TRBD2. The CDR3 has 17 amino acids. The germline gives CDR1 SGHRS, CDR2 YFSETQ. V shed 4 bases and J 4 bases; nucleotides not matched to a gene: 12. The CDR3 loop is CASSPRGSGGGTGELFF. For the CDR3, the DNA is TGCGCCAGCAGCCCCCGGGGGAGCGGGGGTGGCACCGGGGAGCTGTTTTTT.

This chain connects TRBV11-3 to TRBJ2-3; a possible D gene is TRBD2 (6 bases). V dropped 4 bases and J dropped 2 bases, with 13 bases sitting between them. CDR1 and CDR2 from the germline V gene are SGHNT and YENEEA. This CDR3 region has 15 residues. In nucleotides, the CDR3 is TGTGCCAGCAGCTCTGGCGGGACCCCCACAGATACGCAGTATTTT. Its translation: CASSSGGTPTDTQYF.

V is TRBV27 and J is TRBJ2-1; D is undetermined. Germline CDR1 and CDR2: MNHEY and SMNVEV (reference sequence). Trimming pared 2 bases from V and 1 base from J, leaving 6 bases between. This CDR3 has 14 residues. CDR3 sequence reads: CASSLTTSYNEQFF. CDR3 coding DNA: TGTGCCAGCAGTTTAACTACATCCTACAATGAGCAGTTCTTC.

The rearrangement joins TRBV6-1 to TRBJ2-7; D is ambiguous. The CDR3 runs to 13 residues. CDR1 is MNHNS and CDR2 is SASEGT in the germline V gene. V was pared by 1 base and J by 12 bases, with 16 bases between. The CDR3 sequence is CASSEDVLRALYF. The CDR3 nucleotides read TGTGCCAGCAGTGAAGATGTACTCAGAGCGCTGTACTTC.

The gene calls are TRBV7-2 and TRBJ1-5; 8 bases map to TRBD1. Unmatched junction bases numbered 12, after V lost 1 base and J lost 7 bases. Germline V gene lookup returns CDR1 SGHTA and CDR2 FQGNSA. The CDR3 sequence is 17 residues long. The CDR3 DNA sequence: TGTGCCAGCAGCTTAGGCCCGACAGGGGCAGTCGGACAGCCCCAGCATTTT. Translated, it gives CASSLGPTGAVGQPQHF.

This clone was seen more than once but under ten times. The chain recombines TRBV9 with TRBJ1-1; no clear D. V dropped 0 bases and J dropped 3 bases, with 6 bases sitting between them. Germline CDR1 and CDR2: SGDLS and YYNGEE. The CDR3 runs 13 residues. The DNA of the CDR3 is TGTGCCAGCAGCGTAGATTCTTACACTGAAGCTTTCTTT. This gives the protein CASSVDSYTEAFF.

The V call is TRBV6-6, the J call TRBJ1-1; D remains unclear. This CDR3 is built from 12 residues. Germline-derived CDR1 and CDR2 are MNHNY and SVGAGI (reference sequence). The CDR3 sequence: CASGRYNTEAFF. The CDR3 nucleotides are TGTGCGTCGGGTAGATACAACACTGAAGCTTTCTTT.

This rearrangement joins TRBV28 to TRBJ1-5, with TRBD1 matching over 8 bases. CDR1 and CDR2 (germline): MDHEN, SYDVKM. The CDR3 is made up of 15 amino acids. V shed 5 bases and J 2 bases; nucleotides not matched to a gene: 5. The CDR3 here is CASSVPGQGNQPQHF. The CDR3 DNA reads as TGTGCCAGCAGTGTGCCGGGACAGGGCAATCAGCCCCAGCATTTT.